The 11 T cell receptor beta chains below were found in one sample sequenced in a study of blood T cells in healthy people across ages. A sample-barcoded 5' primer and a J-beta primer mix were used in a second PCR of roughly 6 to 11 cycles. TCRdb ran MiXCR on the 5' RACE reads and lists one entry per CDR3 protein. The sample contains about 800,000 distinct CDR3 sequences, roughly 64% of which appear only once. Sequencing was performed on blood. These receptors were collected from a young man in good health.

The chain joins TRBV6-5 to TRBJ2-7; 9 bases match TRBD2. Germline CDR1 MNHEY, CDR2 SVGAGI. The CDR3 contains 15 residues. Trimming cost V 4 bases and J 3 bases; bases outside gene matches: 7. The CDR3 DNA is TGTGCCAGCAGTTGGGGGCTAGCGGGGAGCTACGAGCAGTACTTC. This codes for CASSWGLAGSYEQYF.

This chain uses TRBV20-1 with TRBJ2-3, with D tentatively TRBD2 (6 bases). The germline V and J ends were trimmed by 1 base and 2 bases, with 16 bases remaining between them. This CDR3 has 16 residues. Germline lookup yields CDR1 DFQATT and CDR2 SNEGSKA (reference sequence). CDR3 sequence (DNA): TGCAGTGCTAGAGCTGGGCGGAGGGGTTACACAGATACGCAGTATTTT. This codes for CSARAGRRGYTDTQYF.

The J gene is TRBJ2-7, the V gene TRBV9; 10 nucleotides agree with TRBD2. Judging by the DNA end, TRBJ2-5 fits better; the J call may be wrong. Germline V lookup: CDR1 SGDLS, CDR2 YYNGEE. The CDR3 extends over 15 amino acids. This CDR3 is CASSASGGLIGTQYF. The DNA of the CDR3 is TGTGCCAGCAGCGCTAGCGGGGGCCTCATTGGGACCCAGTACTTC.

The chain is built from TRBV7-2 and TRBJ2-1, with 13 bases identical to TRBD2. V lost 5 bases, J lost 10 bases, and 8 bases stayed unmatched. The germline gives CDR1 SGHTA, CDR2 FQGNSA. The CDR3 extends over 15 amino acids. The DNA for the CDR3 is TGTGCCAGCAGCGTCACTAGCGGGGGGGACTACGAGCAGTTCTTC. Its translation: CASSVTSGGDYEQFF.

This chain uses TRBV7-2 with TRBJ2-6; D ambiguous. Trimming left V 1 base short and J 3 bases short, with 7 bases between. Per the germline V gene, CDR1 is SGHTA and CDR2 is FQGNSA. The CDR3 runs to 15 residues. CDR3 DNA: TGTGCCAGCAGCTTAGGCACAGTTGGGGCCAACGTCCTGACTTTC. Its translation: CASSLGTVGANVLTF.

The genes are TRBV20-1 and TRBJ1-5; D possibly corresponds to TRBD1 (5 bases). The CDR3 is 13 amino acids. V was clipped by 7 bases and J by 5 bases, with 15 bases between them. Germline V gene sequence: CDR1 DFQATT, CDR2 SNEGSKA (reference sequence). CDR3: CSVSERGDQPQHF. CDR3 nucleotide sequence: TGCAGTGTCTCGGAGAGAGGGGATCAGCCCCAGCATTTT.

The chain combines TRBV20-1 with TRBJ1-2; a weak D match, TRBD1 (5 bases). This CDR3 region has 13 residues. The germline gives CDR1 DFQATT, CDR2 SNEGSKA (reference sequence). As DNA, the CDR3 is TGCAGCAGTGCTAGTAAGGGGAACAATGGCTACACCTTC. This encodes CSSASKGNNGYTF.

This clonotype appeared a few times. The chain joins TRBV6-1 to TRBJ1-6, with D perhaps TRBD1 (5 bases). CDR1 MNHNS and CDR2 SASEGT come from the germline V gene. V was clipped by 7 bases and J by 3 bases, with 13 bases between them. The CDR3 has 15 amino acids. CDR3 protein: CASIGGTYYNSPLHF. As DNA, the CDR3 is TGTGCCAGCATTGGAGGGACGTACTATAATTCACCCCTCCACTTT.

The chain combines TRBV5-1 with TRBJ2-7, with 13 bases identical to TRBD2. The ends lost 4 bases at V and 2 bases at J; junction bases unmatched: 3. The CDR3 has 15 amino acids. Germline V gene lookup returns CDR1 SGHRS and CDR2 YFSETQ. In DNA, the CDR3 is TGCGCCAGCAGCCCGACTAGCGGGAGGACCTACGAGCAGTACTTC. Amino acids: CASSPTSGRTYEQYF. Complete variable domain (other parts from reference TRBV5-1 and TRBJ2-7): KAGVTQTPRYLIKTRGQQVTLSCSPISGHRSVSWYQQTPGQGLQFLFEYFSETQRNKGNFPGRFSGRQFSNSRSEMNVSTLELGDSALYLCASSPTSGRTYEQYFGPGTRLTVT.

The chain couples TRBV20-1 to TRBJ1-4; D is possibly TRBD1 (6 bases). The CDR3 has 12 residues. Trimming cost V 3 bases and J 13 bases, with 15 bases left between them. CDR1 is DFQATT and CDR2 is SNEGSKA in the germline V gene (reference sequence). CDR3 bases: TGCAGTGCTAGTGACGGGACAAGGGGACTGTTTTTT. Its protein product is CSASDGTRGLFF.

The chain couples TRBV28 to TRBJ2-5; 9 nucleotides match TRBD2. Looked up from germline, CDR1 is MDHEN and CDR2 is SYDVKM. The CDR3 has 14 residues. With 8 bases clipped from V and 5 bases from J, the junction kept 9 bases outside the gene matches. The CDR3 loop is CASRIAGVRETQYF. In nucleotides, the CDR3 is TGTGCCAGCCGCATAGCGGGAGTCCGGGAGACCCAGTACTTC.